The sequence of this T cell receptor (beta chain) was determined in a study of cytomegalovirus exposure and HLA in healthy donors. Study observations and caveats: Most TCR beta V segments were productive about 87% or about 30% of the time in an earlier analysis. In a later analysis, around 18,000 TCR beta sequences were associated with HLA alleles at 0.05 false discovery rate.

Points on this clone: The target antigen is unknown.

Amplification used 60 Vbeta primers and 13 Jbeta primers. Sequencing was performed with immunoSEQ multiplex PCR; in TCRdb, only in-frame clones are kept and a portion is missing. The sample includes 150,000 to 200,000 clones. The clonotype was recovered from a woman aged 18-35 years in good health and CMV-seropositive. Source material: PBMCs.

CDR3 amino acids: CASSFLGTGNSPLHF. As DNA, the CDR3 is TGTGCCAGCAGCTTTTTGGGGACAGGGAATTCACCCCTCCACTTT. The V call is TRBV5-6, the J call TRBJ1-6; 9 nucleotides match TRBD1. V lost 2 bases to trimming and J lost 7 bases; unmatched junction nucleotides: 4. The CDR3 consists of 15 residues. Germline CDR1 SGHDT, CDR2 YYEEEE. The whole variable domain, filled in from reference TRBV5-6 and TRBJ1-6, reads DAGVTQSPTHLIKTRGQQVTLRCSPKSGHDTVSWYQQALGQGPQFIFQYYEEEERQRGNFPDRFSGHQFPNYSSELNVNALLLGDSALYLCASSFLGTGNSPLHFGNGTRLTVT.